The next 24 T cell receptor beta chains were all read from a single sample in a study of control samples from healthy donors and cancer patients. Assay used: immunoSEQ multiplex PCR; TCRdb lists only in-frame clones, some missing. Of 80,000 to 100,000 clones listed, roughly 90% are singletons. The sequencing input was blood. The receptors here all came from a human donor in good health. The donor label of this sample is uncertain.

This sequence joins TRBV6-5 and TRBJ1-2, with D hard to call. Germline CDR1 and CDR2: MNHEY and SVGAGI. V was shortened by 8 bases and J by 6 bases, with 7 bases between the two germline ends. The CDR3 totals 10 residues. CDR3: CASWADGYTF. CDR3 DNA: TGTGCCAGCTGGGCTGATGGCTACACCTTC.

V gene TRBV5-1 combines with J gene TRBJ2-7; unclear D gene. V dropped 0 bases and J dropped 6 bases, with 10 bases sitting between them. The CDR3 extends over 13 amino acids. Germline CDR1 is SGHRS and CDR2 is YFSETQ. DNA of the CDR3: TGCGCCAGCAGCTTGGATTCGGTTGGCGAGCAGTACTTC. Amino acids: CASSLDSVGEQYF. The whole variable domain, filled in from reference TRBV5-1 and TRBJ2-7, reads KAGVTQTPRYLIKTRGQQVTLSCSPISGHRSVSWYQQTPGQGLQFLFEYFSETQRNKGNFPGRFSGRQFSNSRSEMNVSTLELGDSALYLCASSLDSVGEQYFGPGTRLTVT.

The chain carries TRBV6-1 and TRBJ1-5, with 9 bases identical to TRBD1. Germline assignment: CDR1 MNHNS and CDR2 SASEGT. Germline trimming cut 3 bases from V and 5 bases from J; bases unmatched to any gene: 8. CDR3 length: 16 residues. Here the CDR3 reads CASSDRDRVFDQPQHF. The CDR3 region has the DNA TGTGCCAGCAGTGACCGGGACAGGGTGTTCGATCAGCCCCAGCATTTT.

The chain links TRBV7-2 to TRBJ1-3; maybe TRBD1 (6 bases). V lost 4 bases and J 2 bases, leaving 12 bases between the germline ends. The CDR3 contains 15 residues. CDR1 and CDR2 from the germline V gene are SGHTA and FQGNSA. The CDR3 loop reads CASSSYRVPGNTIYF. For the CDR3, the DNA is TGTGCCAGCAGCTCCTACAGGGTGCCTGGAAACACCATATATTTT.

The chain carries TRBV5-5 and TRBJ1-2; 7 nucleotides align to TRBD1. This CDR3 region has 17 residues. The junction had 14 bases not matched to a gene; V was cut back by 1 base and J by 5 bases. The germline V gene has CDR1 SGHKS and CDR2 YYEKEE (reference sequence). The CDR3 sequence is CASSLYQKKQGRYGYTF. In DNA form, the CDR3 reads TGTGCCAGCAGCTTGTATCAAAAAAAACAGGGGAGATATGGCTACACCTTC.

CDR3 region: CASSLTPERTSGVYEQYF. The CDR3 DNA sequence: TGTGCCAGCAGCCTGACCCCCGAAAGGACTAGCGGGGTTTACGAGCAGTACTTC. The chain uses TRBV7-9 and TRBJ2-7; TRBD2 aligns across 12 bases. Trimming removed 5 bases from V and 4 bases from J; junction bases left unmatched: 15. Germline-derived CDR1 and CDR2 are SEHNR and FQNEAQ (reference sequence). The CDR3 runs 18 residues.

This clone showed up just once. The rearrangement links TRBV5-4 to TRBJ2-1; D may correspond to TRBD1 or TRBD2 (5 bases each). The CDR3 covers 12 residues. With 0 bases removed from V and 9 bases from J, the gap between germline ends came to 7 bases. CDR1 and CDR2 (germline): SGHNT, YYREEE (reference sequence). The CDR3 DNA is TGTGCCAGCAGCTTGGTCGGGGCTGAGCAGTTCTTC. It codes for CASSLVGAEQFF.

V is TRBV11-2 and J is TRBJ2-1; tentative D call: TRBD1 (6 bases). This CDR3 has 15 residues. Trimming pared 2 bases from V and 7 bases from J, leaving 15 bases between. In germline, CDR1 is SGHAT, CDR2 FQNNGV. CDR3 residues: CASSLSGNRENEQFF. Written as DNA, the CDR3 is TGTGCCAGCAGCTTATCCGGGAACAGGGAAAATGAGCAGTTCTTC.

The chain couples TRBV7-6 to TRBJ2-7; 9 positions agree with TRBD1. This CDR3 has 14 amino acids. Germline V lookup: CDR1 SGHVS, CDR2 FNYEAQ. With V trimmed by 1 base and J by 3 bases, 1 base remained unmatched. The chain's CDR3 is CASSLGGQGYEQYF. CDR3 nucleotides: TGTGCCAGCAGCTTAGGGGGACAGGGCTACGAGCAGTACTTC.

A single count supports this clone. The chain joins TRBV5-1 to TRBJ2-6, with D perhaps TRBD1 or TRBD2 (5 bases each). This CDR3 comprises 17 residues. Germline V CDR1 and CDR2: SGHRS, YFSETQ. Trimming left V 2 bases short and J 0 bases short, with 12 bases between. Here the CDR3 reads CASSFGGGGSGANVLTF. CDR3 coding DNA: TGCGCCAGCAGCTTTGGAGGTGGGGGCTCTGGGGCCAACGTCCTGACTTTC.

The V and J genes are TRBV6-2 or TRBV6-3 and TRBJ1-5; 9 bases are shared with TRBD1. With V trimmed by 5 bases and J by 2 bases, 16 bases remained unmatched. Per the germline V gene, CDR1 is MNHEY and CDR2 is SVGEGT. CDR3 size: 19 residues. The CDR3 reads CASSTPDRGKGSGNQPQHF. The CDR3 DNA reads TGTGCCAGCAGTACGCCGGACAGGGGAAAGGGGTCAGGCAATCAGCCCCAGCATTTT.

The genes are TRBV10-3 and TRBJ2-5, with D perhaps matching TRBD1 or TRBD2 (5 bases each). The CDR3 loop spans 15 amino acids. The V gene's germline CDR1 is ENHRY and CDR2 SYGVKD. V lost 0 bases, J lost 5 bases, and 13 bases lay in between. The CDR3 bases are TGTGCCATCAGTGAGTCTGATGTAGGGGAGGAGACCCAGTACTTC. Translation gives CAISESDVGEETQYF.

A single count supports this clone. The chain links TRBV7-9 to TRBJ2-1, with D perhaps TRBD1 (7 bases). The CDR3 consists of 13 residues. Germline CDR1 reads SEHNR; CDR2 reads FQNEAQ (reference sequence). Deletions cut 0 bases from V and 8 bases from J, with 8 bases between. The CDR3 here is CASSLARGDEQFF. In DNA form, the CDR3 reads TGTGCCAGCAGCTTAGCCAGGGGGGATGAGCAGTTCTTC.

This clone was observed a few times. V and J are TRBV6-2 or TRBV6-3 and TRBJ2-7, with TRBD1 matching 8 bases. Germline loops: CDR1 MNHEY, CDR2 SVGEGT. CDR3 size: 13 residues. The V gene end was trimmed by 4 bases and the J gene end by 6 bases; junction bases not matched to a gene: 5. CDR3 nucleotides: TGTGCCAGCAGTTCGACAGGGGTCGGCGAGCAGTACTTC. It is translated as CASSSTGVGEQYF.

The CDR3 spells CASSQERGMNTEAFF. The CDR3 nucleotides read TGCGCCAGCAGCCAAGAGCGGGGAATGAACACTGAAGCTTTCTTT. The gene calls are TRBV4-1 and TRBJ1-1; D remains ambiguous. V was cut by 0 bases and J by 0 bases, with 8 bases left in between. There are 15 residues in the CDR3. Germline CDR1 and CDR2: MGHRA and YSYEKL.

This clone was seen a single time. The chain uses TRBV6-5 and TRBJ2-7; 8 nucleotides align to TRBD1. This CDR3 has 14 amino acids. Germline V CDR1 and CDR2: MNHEY, SVGAGI. V lost 6 bases to trimming and J lost 2 bases; unmatched junction nucleotides: 6. The CDR3: CASRPAGGAYEQYF. For the CDR3, the DNA is TGTGCCAGCAGACCAGCAGGGGGCGCCTACGAGCAGTACTTC.

The V gene is TRBV3-1 (or the pseudogene TRBV3-2), the J gene TRBJ2-7, with D perhaps TRBD1 (6 bases). The CDR3 runs to 14 residues. CDR1 and CDR2 from the germline V gene are LGHDT and YNNKEL (reference sequence). V was trimmed by 4 bases and J by 2 bases, leaving 12 bases between them. CDR3 loop: CASSLRTEAYEQYF. The CDR3 nucleotides read TGTGCCAGCAGCCTCAGGACAGAGGCCTACGAGCAGTACTTC.

The genes are TRBV7-6 and TRBJ2-2, with TRBD2 identical over 7 bases. This CDR3 spans 14 amino acids. With V trimmed by 6 bases and J by 0 bases, 1 base remained unmatched. Germline CDR1 SGHVS, CDR2 FNYEAQ. CDR3 residues: CASRTSPNTGELFF. In DNA, the CDR3 is TGTGCCAGCAGGACTAGCCCGAACACCGGGGAGCTGTTTTTT.

V is TRBV6-5 and J is TRBJ1-1; tentative D call: TRBD1 (5 bases). The CDR3 length is 16 residues. Germline loops: CDR1 MNHEY, CDR2 SVGAGI. V was pared by 0 bases and J by 5 bases, with 16 bases between. The DNA for the CDR3 is TGTGCCAGCAGTTACTCGTCCGCCCTTGGGGGGACTGAAGCTTTCTTT. This translates into CASSYSSALGGTEAFF.

V and J are TRBV7-9 and TRBJ1-6; D is unresolved. The germline CDR1 and CDR2 sequences are SEHNR and FQNEAQ (reference sequence). The CDR3 runs to 13 residues. The germline V and J ends were trimmed by 0 bases and 10 bases, with 7 bases remaining between them. CDR3 nucleotides: TGTGCCAGCAGCTTAGCCCCAGAGTCACCCCTCCACTTT. Amino acid sequence: CASSLAPESPLHF.

V and J are TRBV29-1 and TRBJ2-3; no definite D call. Trimming took 0 bases from V and 2 from J, leaving 9 bases between them. The CDR3 consists of 14 residues. The germline gives CDR1 SQVTM, CDR2 ANQGSEA. The CDR3 loop reads CSVEDLGLTDTQYF. As DNA, the CDR3 is TGCAGCGTTGAAGATCTGGGTCTCACAGATACGCAGTATTTT.

The chain links TRBV6-1 to TRBJ1-5; perhaps TRBD1 as D (6 bases). This CDR3 contains 15 residues. CDR1 is MNHNS, CDR2 SASEGT, per germline. Trimming removed 1 base at V and 5 bases at J, with 12 bases between. CDR3: CASSEVEGGDQPQHF. CDR3 coding DNA: TGTGCCAGCAGTGAAGTAGAAGGGGGAGATCAGCCCCAGCATTTT.

The chain has TRBV19 and TRBJ1-5; D may be TRBD1 (6 bases). This CDR3 is 20 amino acids long. V dropped 7 bases and J dropped 0 bases, with 28 bases sitting between them. The germline CDR1 and CDR2 sequences are LNHDA and SQIVND (reference sequence). Here the CDR3 reads CASNFLWDGQGRFSNQPQHF. CDR3 nucleotides: TGTGCCAGTAATTTCCTTTGGGATGGGCAGGGGCGATTTAGCAATCAGCCCCAGCATTTT.

This chain links TRBV5-4 with TRBJ1-2; weak D call: TRBD1 (5 bases). Germline lookup yields CDR1 SGHNT and CDR2 YYREEE (reference sequence). The CDR3 sequence is 12 residues long. With 4 bases removed from V and 8 bases from J, the gap between germline ends came to 12 bases. CDR3 amino acids: CASSPDRRGYTF. CDR3 DNA sequence: TGTGCCAGCAGCCCCGACAGAAGAGGCTACACCTTC. The full variable domain, in which reference TRBV5-4 and TRBJ1-2 provide the parts outside the CDR3, is ETGVTQSPTHLIKTRGQQVTLRCSSQSGHNTVSWYQQALGQGPQFIFQYYREEENGRGNFPPRFSGLQFPNYSSELNVNALELDDSALYLCASSPDRRGYTFGSGTRLTVV.